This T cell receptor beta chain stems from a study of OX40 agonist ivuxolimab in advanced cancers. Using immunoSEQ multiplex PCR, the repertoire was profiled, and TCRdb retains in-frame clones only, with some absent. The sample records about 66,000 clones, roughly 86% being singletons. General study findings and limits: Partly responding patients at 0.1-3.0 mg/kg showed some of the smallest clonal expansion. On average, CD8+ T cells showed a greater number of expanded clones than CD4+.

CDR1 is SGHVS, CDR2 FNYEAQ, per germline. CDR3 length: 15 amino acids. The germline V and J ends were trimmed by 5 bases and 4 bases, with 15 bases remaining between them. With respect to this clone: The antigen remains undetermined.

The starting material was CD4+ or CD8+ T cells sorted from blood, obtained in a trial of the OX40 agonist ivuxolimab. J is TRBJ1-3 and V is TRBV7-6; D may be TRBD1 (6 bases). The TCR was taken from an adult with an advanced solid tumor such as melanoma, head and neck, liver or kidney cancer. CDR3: CASSRTWGPGNTIYF. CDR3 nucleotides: TGTGCCAGCAGCCGGACATGGGGGCCGGGAAACACCATATATTTT. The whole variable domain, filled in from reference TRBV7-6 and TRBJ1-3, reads GAGVSQSPRYKVTKRGQDVALRCDPISGHVSLYWYRQALGQGPEFLTYFNYEAQQDKSGLPNDRFSAERPEGSISTLTIQRTEQRDSAMYRCASSRTWGPGNTIYFGEGSWLTVV.